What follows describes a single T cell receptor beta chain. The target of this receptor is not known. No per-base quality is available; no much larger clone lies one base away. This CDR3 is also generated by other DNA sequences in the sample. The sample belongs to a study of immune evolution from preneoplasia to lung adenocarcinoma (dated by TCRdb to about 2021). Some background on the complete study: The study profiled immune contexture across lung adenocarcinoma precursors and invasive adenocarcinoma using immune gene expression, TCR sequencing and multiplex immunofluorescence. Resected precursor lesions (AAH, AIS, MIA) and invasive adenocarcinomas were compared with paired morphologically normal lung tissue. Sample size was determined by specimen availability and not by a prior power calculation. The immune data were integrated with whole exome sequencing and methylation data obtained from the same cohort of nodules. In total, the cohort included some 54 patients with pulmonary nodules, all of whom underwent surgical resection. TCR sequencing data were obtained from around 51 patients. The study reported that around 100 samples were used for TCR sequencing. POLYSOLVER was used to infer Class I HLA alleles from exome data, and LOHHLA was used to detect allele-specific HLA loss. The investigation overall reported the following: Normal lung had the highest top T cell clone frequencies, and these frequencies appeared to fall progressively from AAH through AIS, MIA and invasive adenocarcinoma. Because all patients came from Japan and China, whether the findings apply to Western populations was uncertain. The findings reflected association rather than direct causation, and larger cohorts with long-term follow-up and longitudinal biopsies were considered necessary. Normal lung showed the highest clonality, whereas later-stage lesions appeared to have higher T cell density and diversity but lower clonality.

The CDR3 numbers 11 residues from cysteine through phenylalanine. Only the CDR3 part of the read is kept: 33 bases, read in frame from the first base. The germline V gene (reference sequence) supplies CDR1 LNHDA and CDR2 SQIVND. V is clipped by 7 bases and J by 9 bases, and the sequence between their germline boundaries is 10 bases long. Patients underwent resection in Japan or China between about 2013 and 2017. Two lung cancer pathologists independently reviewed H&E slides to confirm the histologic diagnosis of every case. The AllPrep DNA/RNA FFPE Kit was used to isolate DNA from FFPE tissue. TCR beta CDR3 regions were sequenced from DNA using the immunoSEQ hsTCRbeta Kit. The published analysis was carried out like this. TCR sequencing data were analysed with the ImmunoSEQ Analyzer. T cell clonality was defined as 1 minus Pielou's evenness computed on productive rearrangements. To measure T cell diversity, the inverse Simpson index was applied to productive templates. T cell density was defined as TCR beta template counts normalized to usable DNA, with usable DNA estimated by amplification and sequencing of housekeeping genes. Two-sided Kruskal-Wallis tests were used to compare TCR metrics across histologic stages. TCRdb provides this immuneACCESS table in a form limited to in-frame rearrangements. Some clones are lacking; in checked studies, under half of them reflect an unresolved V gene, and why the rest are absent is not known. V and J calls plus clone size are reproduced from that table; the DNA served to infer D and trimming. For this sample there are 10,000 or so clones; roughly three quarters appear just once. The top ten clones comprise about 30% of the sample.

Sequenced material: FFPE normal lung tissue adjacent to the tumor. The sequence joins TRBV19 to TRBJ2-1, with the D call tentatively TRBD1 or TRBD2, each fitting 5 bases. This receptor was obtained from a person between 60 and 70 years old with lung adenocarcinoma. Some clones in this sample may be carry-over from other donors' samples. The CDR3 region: CASKEGSEQFF. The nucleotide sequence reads TGTGCCAGTAAAGAGGGGAGTGAGCAGTTCTTC.